The subject of this entry is one T cell receptor (beta chain). Next came a second PCR, run for about 6 to 11 cycles, which used a sample-barcoded 5' primer along with a J-beta primer mix. TCRdb passed the 5' RACE reads through MiXCR, listing each CDR3 protein once. The top ten hold 7% to 9.5% of the sample, which has about 1,600,000 distinct CDR3 sequences, roughly 40% seen once. The data were obtained in a study of blood T cells in healthy people across ages. CDR1 and CDR2 from the germline V gene are SNHLY and FYNNEI. The CDR3 runs to 12 residues. Sequenced input: blood. The chain recombines TRBV2 with TRBJ2-5, with D tentatively TRBD1 (5 bases). The J call is in doubt because the DNA end fits TRBJ2-7 better. This receptor was taken from a young woman in good health. The CDR3 protein is CASSSRVNEQYF. The DNA of the CDR3 is TGTGCCAGCAGTTCCAGGGTTAACGAGCAGTACTTC.